These T cell receptor beta chains were read from a single sample in a study of breast tumors, draining lymph nodes, adjacent tissues. TCRdb fed the multiplex PCR reads into MiXCR, producing one record per CDR3 protein. Counted here are fewer than 15,000 distinct CDR3 sequences, 62% occurring once; the ten biggest clones make up 49%. The sample consisted of tumor-adjacent breast tissue. These receptors were collected from a female donor with breast cancer. Some clones in this sample may be carry-over from other donors' samples. Each CDR3 is given with its conserved first and last residue. Each record gives: J gene, V gene, clone size, D gene, CDR3 protein, CDR3 DNA. D genes are given only for firm matches. Clone size, where shown, is once, few, many, or a class for clones that have expanded.

>TRBJ1-4|TRBV7-2|.|.
CASSLEAGLANEKLFF
TGTGCCAGCAGCTTAGAAGCAGGGCTGGCTAATGAAAAACTGTTTTTT
>TRBJ2-3|TRBV20-1|.|.
CSASATSTDTQYF
TGCAGTGCTAGTGCGACAAGCACAGATACGCAGTATTTT
>TRBJ1-2|TRBV3-1|.|.
CASSQAANYGYTF
TGTGCCAGCAGCCAAGCAGCTAACTATGGCTACACCTTC
>TRBJ2-1|TRBV11-1|many|.
CASSFQGDPSYNEQFF
TGTGCCAGCAGCTTTCAGGGCGACCCCTCCTACAATGAGCAGTTCTTC
>TRBJ2-1|TRBV2|few|.
CASKGQAQRNEQFF
TGTGCCAGCAAAGGCCAGGCACAGCGCAATGAGCAGTTCTTC
>TRBJ1-3|TRBV5-1|.|.
CASSAHVLSSGNTIYF
TGCGCCAGCAGCGCTCACGTCTTGAGCTCTGGAAACACCATATATTTT
>TRBJ1-6|TRBV7-2|.|TRBD1
CASSRMPGTGGGNSPLHF
TGTGCCAGCAGTCGAATGCCGGGGACAGGGGGCGGCAATTCACCCCTCCACTTT
>TRBJ2-7|TRBV20-1|.|.
CSARRPNQAREQYF
TGCAGTGCTAGAAGGCCTAATCAAGCTAGGGAGCAGTACTTC
>TRBJ1-5|TRBV2|once|.
CASTVDSREPQHF
TGTGCCAGCACCGTCGACAGTAGGGAGCCCCAGCATTTT
>TRBJ1-5|TRBV6-2/TRBV6-3|.|.
CASSEQGFESNQPQHF
TGTGCCAGCTCCGAGCAGGGGTTTGAGAGCAATCAGCCCCAGCATTTT
>TRBJ2-7|TRBV2|.|TRBD2
CASSSTTSGYEQYF
TGTGCCAGCAGCAGTACGACTAGCGGGTACGAGCAGTACTTC
>TRBJ2-7|TRBV20-1|few|TRBD1
CSARKGTGGTYEQYF
TGCAGTGCTAGGAAAGGGACAGGCGGGACCTACGAGCAGTACTTC
>TRBJ1-2|TRBV19|.|.
CASSMTNGYTF
TGTGCCAGTAGTATGACAAATGGCTACACCTTC
>TRBJ2-5|TRBV6-2/TRBV6-3|many|TRBD2
CASIGLAGAETQYF
TGTGCCAGCATCGGACTAGCGGGGGCCGAGACCCAGTACTTC
>TRBJ1-1|TRBV20-1|few|.
CSAIDARTTAAFF
TGCAGTGCTATTGACGCCAGGACCACTGCTGCTTTCTTT
>TRBJ1-6|TRBV5-6|once|TRBD1
CASSFDRGVNSPLHF
TGTGCCAGCAGCTTTGACAGGGGGGTAAATTCACCCCTCCACTTT
>TRBJ2-5|TRBV20-1|.|.
CSARDIASQYF
TGCAGTGCTAGAGACATAGCGTCCCAGTACTTC
>TRBJ1-3|TRBV7-9|.|TRBD1
CASSGTRQGFVIYF
TGTGCCAGCAGCGGGACTCGACAGGGATTTGTCATATATTTT
>TRBJ1-4|TRBV9|once|.
CASSRGATNTNEKLFF
TGTGCCAGCAGCCGGGGCGCGACAAACACTAATGAAAAACTGTTTTTT
>TRBJ1-2|TRBV5-5|.|.
CASSLDQNYGYTF
TGTGCCAGCAGCTTGGATCAAAACTATGGCTACACCTTC
>TRBJ2-5|TRBV19|.|TRBD1
CASSPTGTGETQYF
TGTGCCAGTAGTCCGACAGGGACAGGGGAGACCCAGTACTTC
>TRBJ1-2|TRBV7-2|many|.
CASSVLPRGGVYGYTF
TGTGCCAGCAGCGTACTCCCCAGAGGGGGAGTCTATGGCTACACCTTC